The rows below give T cell receptor beta chains drawn from one sample of a study of blood T cells in healthy people across ages. From the 5' RACE reads, TCRdb called clonotypes with MiXCR, one entry per CDR3 protein. The sample shows about 1.4 million distinct CDR3 sequences, approximately 59% of them seen only once. The sequenced sample was blood. These receptors originate from a man aged 18 to 30 in good health. CDR3s include the opening cysteine and the closing phenylalanine or tryptophan. D genes are given only for firm matches.

v_call,d_call,cdr3_aa
TRBV10-3,NA,CAISAGVEEKLFF
TRBV27,NA,CASSLTPAGLNTEAFF
TRBV29-1,NA,CSVNVGPDYGYTF
TRBV14,NA,CASSQARAEQFF
TRBV7-2,TRBD1,CASSWTGTGGADTQYF
TRBV6-5,TRBD1,CASSQLQGDTTDTQYF
TRBV4-3,TRBD2,CASSPDRTSGSYNEQFF
TRBV6-6,TRBD2,CASSYPTSGAYNEQFF
TRBV4-1,TRBD2,CASSQVPSGDEQFF
TRBV27,NA,CASSLGYPSPLHF